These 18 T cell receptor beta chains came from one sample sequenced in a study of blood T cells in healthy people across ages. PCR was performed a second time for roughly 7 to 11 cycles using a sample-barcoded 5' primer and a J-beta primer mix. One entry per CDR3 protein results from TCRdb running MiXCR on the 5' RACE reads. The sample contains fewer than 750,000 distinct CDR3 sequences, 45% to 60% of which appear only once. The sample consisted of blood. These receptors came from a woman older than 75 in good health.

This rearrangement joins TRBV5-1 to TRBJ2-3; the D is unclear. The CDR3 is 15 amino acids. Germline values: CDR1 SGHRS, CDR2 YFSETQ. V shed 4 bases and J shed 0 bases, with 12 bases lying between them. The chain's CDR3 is CASSPLASSTDTQYF. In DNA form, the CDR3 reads TGCGCCAGCAGCCCCCTGGCGTCTAGCACAGATACGCAGTATTTT.

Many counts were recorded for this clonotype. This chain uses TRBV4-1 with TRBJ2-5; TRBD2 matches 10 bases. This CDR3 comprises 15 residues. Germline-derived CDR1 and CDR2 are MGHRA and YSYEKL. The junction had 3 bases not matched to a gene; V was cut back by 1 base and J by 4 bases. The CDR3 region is CASSQGTSGRETQYF. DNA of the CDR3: TGCGCCAGCAGCCAAGGGACTAGCGGAAGAGAGACCCAGTACTTC.

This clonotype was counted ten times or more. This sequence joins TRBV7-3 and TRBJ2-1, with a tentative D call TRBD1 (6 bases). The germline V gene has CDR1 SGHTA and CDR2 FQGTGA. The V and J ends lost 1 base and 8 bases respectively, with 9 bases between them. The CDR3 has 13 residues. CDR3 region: CASSLNREHEQFF. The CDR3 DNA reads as TGTGCCAGCAGCTTAAACAGGGAGCATGAGCAGTTCTTC.

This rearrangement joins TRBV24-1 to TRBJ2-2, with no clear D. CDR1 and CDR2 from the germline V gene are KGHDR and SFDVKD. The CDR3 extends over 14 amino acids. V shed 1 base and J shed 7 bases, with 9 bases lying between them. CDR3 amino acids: CATSDFSRDGELFF. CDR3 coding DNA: TGTGCCACCAGTGATTTCTCCCGTGACGGGGAGCTGTTTTTT.

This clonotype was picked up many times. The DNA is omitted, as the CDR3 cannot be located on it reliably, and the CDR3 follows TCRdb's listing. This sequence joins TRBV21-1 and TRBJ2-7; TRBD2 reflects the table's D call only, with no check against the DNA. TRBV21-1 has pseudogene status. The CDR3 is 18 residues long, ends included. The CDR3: CASSKEFGVAGGSYEQYF.

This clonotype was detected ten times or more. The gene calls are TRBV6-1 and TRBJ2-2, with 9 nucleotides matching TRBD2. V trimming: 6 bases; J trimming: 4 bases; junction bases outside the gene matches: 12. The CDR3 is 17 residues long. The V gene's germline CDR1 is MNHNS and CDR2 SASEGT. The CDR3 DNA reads TGTGCCAGCAGATCCCTTTCGCGGGGGGGCCCCACCGGGGAGCTGTTTTTT. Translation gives CASRSLSRGGPTGELFF.

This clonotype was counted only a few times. CDR3 in DNA: TGTGCCAGCAGCTTAAGGGGGGACAGCGCCTACAATGAGCAGTACTTC. Translation: CASSLRGDSAYNEQYF. This sequence joins TRBV7-3 and TRBJ2-1; D might be TRBD1 (7 bases). The J call may be faulty, since TRBJ2-7 better matches the DNA end. Germline V lookup: CDR1 SGHTA, CDR2 FQGTGA. This CDR3 has 16 amino acids.

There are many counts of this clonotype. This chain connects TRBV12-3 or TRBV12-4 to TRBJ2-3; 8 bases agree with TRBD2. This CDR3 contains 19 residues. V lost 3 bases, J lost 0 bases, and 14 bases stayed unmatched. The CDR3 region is CASSFWGRGIAGSTDTQYF. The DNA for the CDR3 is TGTGCCAGCAGTTTTTGGGGGAGAGGAATAGCGGGAAGCACAGATACGCAGTATTTT.

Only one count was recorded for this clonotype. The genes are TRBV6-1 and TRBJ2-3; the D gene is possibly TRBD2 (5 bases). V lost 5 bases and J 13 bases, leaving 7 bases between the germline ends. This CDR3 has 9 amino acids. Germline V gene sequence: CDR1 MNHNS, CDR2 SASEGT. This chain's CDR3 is CASSREKYF. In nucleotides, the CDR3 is TGTGCCAGCAGTAGGGAGAAGTATTTT.

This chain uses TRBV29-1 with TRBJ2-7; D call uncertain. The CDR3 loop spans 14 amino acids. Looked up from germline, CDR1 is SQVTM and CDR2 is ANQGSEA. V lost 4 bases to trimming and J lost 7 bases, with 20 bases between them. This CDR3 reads CSVGRVISSHEQYF. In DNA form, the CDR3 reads TGCAGCGTTGGTAGGGTTATTTCGTCCCATGAGCAGTACTTC.

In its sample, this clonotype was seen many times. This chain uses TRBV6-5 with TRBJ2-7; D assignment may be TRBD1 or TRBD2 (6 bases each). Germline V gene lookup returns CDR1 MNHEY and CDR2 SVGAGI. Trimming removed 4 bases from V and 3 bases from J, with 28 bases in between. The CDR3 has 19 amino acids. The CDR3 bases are TGTGCCAGCAGTTGTGACTTTATCGATGGGGGGCCGATTTGCTACGAGCAGTACTTC. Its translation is CASSCDFIDGGPICYEQYF.

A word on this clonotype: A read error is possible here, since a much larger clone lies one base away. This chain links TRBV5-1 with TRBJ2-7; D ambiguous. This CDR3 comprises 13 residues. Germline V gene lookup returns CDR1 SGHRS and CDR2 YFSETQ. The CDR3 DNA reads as TGCGCCAGCAACTTGGACCCGATCTACGAGCAGTACTTC. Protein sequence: CASNLDPIYEQYF.

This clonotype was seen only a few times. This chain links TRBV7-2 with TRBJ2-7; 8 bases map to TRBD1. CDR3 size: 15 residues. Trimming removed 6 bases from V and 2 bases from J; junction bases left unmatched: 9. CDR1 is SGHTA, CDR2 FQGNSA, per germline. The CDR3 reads CASSSDGQGPYEQYF. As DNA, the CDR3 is TGTGCCAGCAGTTCAGATGGACAGGGACCCTACGAGCAGTACTTC.

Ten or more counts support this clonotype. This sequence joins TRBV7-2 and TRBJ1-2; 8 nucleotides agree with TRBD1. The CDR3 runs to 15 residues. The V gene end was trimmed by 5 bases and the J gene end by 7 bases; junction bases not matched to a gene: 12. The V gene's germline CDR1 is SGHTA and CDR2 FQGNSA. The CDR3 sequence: CASSPIGTGRSGYTF. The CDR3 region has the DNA TGTGCCAGCAGCCCTATCGGGACAGGCCGCAGTGGCTACACCTTC. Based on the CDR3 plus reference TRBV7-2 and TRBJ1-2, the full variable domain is GAGVSQSPSNKVTEKGKDVELRCDPISGHTALYWYRQSLGQGLEFLIYFQGNSAPDKSGLPSDRFSAERTGGSVSTLTIQRTQQEDSAVYLCASSPIGTGRSGYTFGSGTRLTVV.

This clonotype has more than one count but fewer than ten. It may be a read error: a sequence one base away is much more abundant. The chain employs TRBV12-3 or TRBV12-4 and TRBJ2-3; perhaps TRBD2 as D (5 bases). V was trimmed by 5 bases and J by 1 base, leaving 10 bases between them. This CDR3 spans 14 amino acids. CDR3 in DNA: TGTGCCAGCAGTGGACTGGGATGCACAGATACGCAGTATTTT. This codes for CASSGLGCTDTQYF.

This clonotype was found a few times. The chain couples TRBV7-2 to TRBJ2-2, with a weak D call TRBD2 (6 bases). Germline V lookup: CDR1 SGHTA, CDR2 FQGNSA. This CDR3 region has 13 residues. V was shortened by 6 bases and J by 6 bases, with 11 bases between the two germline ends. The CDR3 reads CASSNGGPGELFF. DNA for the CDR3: TGTGCCAGCAGTAACGGGGGACCCGGGGAGCTGTTTTTT.

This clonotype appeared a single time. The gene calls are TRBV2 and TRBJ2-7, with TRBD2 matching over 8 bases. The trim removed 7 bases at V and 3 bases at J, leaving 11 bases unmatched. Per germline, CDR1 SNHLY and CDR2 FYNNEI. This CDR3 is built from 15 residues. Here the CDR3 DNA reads TGTGCCAGCACCAAAGTCAGCGGGGGCCGCTACGAGCAGTACTTC. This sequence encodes CASTKVSGGRYEQYF.

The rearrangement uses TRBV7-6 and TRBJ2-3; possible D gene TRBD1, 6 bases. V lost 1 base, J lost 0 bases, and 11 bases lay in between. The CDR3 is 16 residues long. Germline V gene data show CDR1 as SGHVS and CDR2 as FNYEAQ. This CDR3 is CASSLGQGSSTDTQYF. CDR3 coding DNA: TGTGCCAGCAGCTTAGGTCAGGGGTCCAGCACAGATACGCAGTATTTT.